This T cell receptor beta chain was retrieved from a study of blood T cell repertoires in COVID-19 (dated by TCRdb to the early 2020s). With respect to the entire study: Collaborator samples came from the United States, Italy and Spain and covered acute and convalescent phases of COVID-19. The material from the prospective study consisted of cDNA or gDNA derived from T cells, B-cell-depleted T cells, or PBMCs. Samples were obtained from the ongoing ImmuneRACE study (first 160 participants) and from 950 to 1,500 subjects provided by 6 global collaborators. Nearly every sample came with metadata listing a de-identified subject ID, COVID-19 status, age in years and sex. The repertoires were released in a freely available public database meant as a resource for research on the immune response to SARS-CoV-2. Where HLA class I and class II types were available, the types were taken from metadata supplied by the sample provider, not from assay-based typing. Deeply sampled blood TCRbeta repertoires from subjects exposed to, actively infected with, or recovered from COVID-19 were included in the dataset.

The collaborating institutions used their own protocols to collect whole blood in K2EDTA tubes. For TCRbeta analysis, collaborator samples were shipped as frozen whole blood, as isolated PBMCs, or as DNA extracted from either sample type. With regard to this clone: Its target antigen remains unknown. No much larger clone exists at a distance of one base, and base qualities are not known.

TCRbeta CDR3 regions were amplified from genomic DNA using the immunoSEQ Assay, a bias-controlled multiplex PCR. As for the authors' bioinformatics: The number of nucleated cells in each sample was estimated from the amplification of reference gene primers within the assay. To quantify the absolute abundance of each unique TCRbeta CDR3 rearrangement, sequence reads were collapsed and filtered. Productive Simpson clonality was computed per sample as the square root of Simpson's diversity index over productive rearrangements. TCRdb took over this immuneACCESS table, retaining in-frame rearrangements with V and J assigned. Such tables are incomplete; in checked studies, under half of the missing clones stem from an unresolved V gene, and the remainder is unexplained. The D gene and trimming were derived from the DNA, and the V and J assignments and clone size from that table. This sample has about 120,000 clones in its table, and approximately 71% of those were observed once. The ten largest clones take up roughly 8.6% of the sample.

Study-level results and caveats: The quantity of clinical and demographic metadata differed by source and by participant and was supplied without curation.

The CDR1 and CDR2 encoded by the germline V gene (reference sequence) are LGHDT and YNNKEL. The CDR3 goes from the cysteine to the phenylalanine over 14 residues. Only the CDR3 part of the read is kept: 42 bases, read in frame from the first base. The junction carries 14 bases between V and J, which are trimmed by 3 bases and 8 bases respectively. The clonotype originates from a human donor in a cohort sampled during active COVID-19. Sequencing input: peripheral blood. The receptor chain draws on TRBV3-1 (or the pseudogene TRBV3-2) and TRBJ1-5, with TRBD1 tentatively as D gene (6 bases match). Read as DNA, the sequence is TGTGCCAGCAGCCAGGCAGGGGCGTTCAAGCCCCAGCATTTT. It is translated as CASSQAGAFKPQHF.